This T cell receptor (beta chain) was identified in a study of shared clonotypes between healthy human individuals. All of the donors resided in Nashville, Tennessee, and each was a Caucasian adult. Evenly divided among several immunoSEQ plates was the genomic DNA of each subset. Data came from immunoSEQ multiplex PCR; TCRdb stores just in-frame clones and leaves some out. The profile shows over a million clones, approximately 78% of them singletons. The CDR3 covers 13 residues. Germline loops: CDR1 MGHDK, CDR2 SYGVNS. The V end was cut by 5 bases, the J end by 4 bases, with 9 bases between. Sequenced sample: memory CD4+ T cells from PBMCs. Subset indicated: CD45RA-negative fraction. The receptor was isolated from a man aged 18-30 years in good health. Some clones in this sample may be carry-over from other donors' samples. The chain links TRBV25-1 to TRBJ1-3, with D hard to call. CDR3: CASSSNLGNTIYF. The CDR3, as DNA: TGTGCCAGCAGTTCAAATCTCGGAAACACCATATATTTT.